This T cell receptor (beta chain) was identified in a study of cytomegalovirus exposure and HLA in healthy donors. Study results and caveats: There were a few CMV-associated chains whose specificity for CMV antigens was confirmed in vitro. Later analysis identified a missense DCLRE1C variant that was linked to TCR beta V- and J-gene trimming.

Of note for this clone: Antigen specificity is unknown.

Germline V lookup: CDR1 SGHAT, CDR2 FQNNGV. Germline trimming cut 4 bases from V and 5 bases from J; bases unmatched to any gene: 11. This CDR3 has 18 amino acids. It was with 60 Vbeta and 13 Jbeta primers that the PCR ran. Sequencing used immunoSEQ multiplex PCR; TCRdb keeps in-frame clones, though not all of them. The data show 140,000 or so clones, roughly 80% seen once. The specimen sequenced was PBMCs. The chain joins TRBV11-2 to TRBJ2-5; 15 bases map to TRBD2. The receptor's source is a woman aged 35 to 49 in good health and CMV-seropositive. The CDR3 here is CASSSRTSGGARGETQYF. The CDR3 coding sequence is TGTGCCAGCAGCTCTAGGACTAGCGGGGGGGCTAGGGGGGAGACCCAGTACTTC.